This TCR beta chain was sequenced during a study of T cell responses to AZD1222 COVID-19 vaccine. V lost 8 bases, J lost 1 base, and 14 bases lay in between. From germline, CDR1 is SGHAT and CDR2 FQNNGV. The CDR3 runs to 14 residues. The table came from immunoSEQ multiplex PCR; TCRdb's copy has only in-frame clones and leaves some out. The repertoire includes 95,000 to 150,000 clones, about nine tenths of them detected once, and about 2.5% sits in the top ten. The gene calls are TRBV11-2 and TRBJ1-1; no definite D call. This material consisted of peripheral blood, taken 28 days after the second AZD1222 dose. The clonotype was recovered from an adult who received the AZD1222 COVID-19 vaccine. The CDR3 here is CASRKQRTNTEAFF. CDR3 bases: TGTGCCAGCCGCAAGCAGAGGACGAACACTGAAGCTTTCTTT.